Below are 18 T cell receptor beta chains sequenced from a single sample in a study of cytomegalovirus exposure and HLA in healthy donors. The assay was immunoSEQ multiplex PCR, and TCRdb's table has in-frame clones only and misses some. Of a few hundred thousand clones in the sample, about 90% were seen once. Sequenced: PBMCs. Receptors were obtained from a woman aged 30 to 39 in good health and CMV-seronegative.

The chain links TRBV11-1 to TRBJ1-2; D remains unclear. Trimming stripped 2 bases from V and 4 bases from J, with 14 bases between. This CDR3 is 15 amino acids long. Looked up from germline, CDR1 is SGHAT and CDR2 is FQDESV (reference sequence). The DNA of the CDR3 is TGTGCCAGCAGCTTACTCGACGGCGAATCCTATGGCTACACCTTC. Translation: CASSLLDGESYGYTF.

The chain has TRBV28 and TRBJ2-7; tentatively, D is TRBD1 or TRBD2 (5 bases each). The CDR3 spans 12 residues. V was clipped by 0 bases and J by 6 bases, with 6 bases between them. Germline assignment: CDR1 MDHEN and CDR2 SYDVKM. Here the CDR3 reads CASSLWGREQYF. DNA for the CDR3: TGTGCCAGCAGTTTATGGGGACGCGAGCAGTACTTC.

V is TRBV27 and J is TRBJ2-3, with 9 bases that match TRBD1. CDR1 is MNHEY, CDR2 SMNVEV, per germline (reference sequence). The trim removed 6 bases at V and 2 bases at J, leaving 6 bases unmatched. The CDR3 is 15 residues long. CDR3 protein: CASSRQGGFTDTQYF. For the CDR3, the DNA is TGTGCCAGCAGCCGACAGGGGGGTTTCACAGATACGCAGTATTTT.

The chain couples TRBV6-5 to TRBJ2-7; the match to TRBD1 covers 10 bases. V gave up 2 bases and J gave up 2 bases; unmatched junction bases: 3. This CDR3 comprises 15 residues. Germline CDR1 MNHEY, CDR2 SVGAGI. The CDR3 sequence is CASSYQDRGAYEQYF. In DNA, the CDR3 is TGTGCCAGCAGTTACCAGGACAGGGGGGCCTACGAGCAGTACTTC.

The V and J genes are TRBV29-1 and TRBJ2-3, with D unresolved. This CDR3 has 13 amino acids. V was pared by 0 bases and J by 0 bases, with 4 bases between. Germline V lookup: CDR1 SQVTM, CDR2 ANQGSEA. CDR3 sequence: CSVEEGSTDTQYF. The CDR3 region has the DNA TGCAGCGTTGAAGAGGGTAGCACAGATACGCAGTATTTT.

V is TRBV7-8 and J is TRBJ2-7; tentatively, D is TRBD1 (6 bases). Per germline, CDR1 SGHVS and CDR2 FQNEAQ. Trimming cost V 1 base and J 0 bases, with 13 bases left between them. This CDR3 region has 16 residues. Here the CDR3 reads CASSLETGHYSYEQYF. CDR3 DNA sequence: TGTGCCAGCAGCTTAGAGACGGGACACTACTCCTACGAGCAGTACTTC.

The J gene is TRBJ2-7, the V gene TRBV28; D unresolved. The CDR3 contains 14 residues. CDR1 is MDHEN and CDR2 is SYDVKM in the germline V gene. With 2 bases removed from V and 2 bases from J, the gap between germline ends came to 10 bases. The CDR3 region is CASSLGLVAYEQYF. CDR3 DNA sequence: TGTGCCAGCAGTTTAGGGTTAGTCGCCTACGAGCAGTACTTC.

As DNA, the CDR3 is TGTGCCAGCAGTAGACTAGCGGGAGACCGCCAAGAGACCCAGTACTTC. Residues: CASSRLAGDRQETQYF. V gene TRBV6-8 combines with J gene TRBJ2-5; 12 bases line up with TRBD2. Germline CDR1 and CDR2: MNHGY and SAAAGT. Trimming at V came to 5 bases and at J to 1 base, leaving 5 bases not matched to a gene. CDR3 length: 16 amino acids.

This sequence joins TRBV11-1 and TRBJ1-1; 8 bases line up with TRBD1. This CDR3 spans 13 amino acids. The germline CDR1 and CDR2 sequences are SGHAT and FQDESV (reference sequence). V was clipped by 5 bases and J by 5 bases; unmatched bases: 4. The CDR3 sequence is CASSPGGRTEAFF. The CDR3 DNA reads as TGTGCCAGCAGCCCAGGGGGCAGGACTGAAGCTTTCTTT.

The rearrangement links TRBV29-1 to TRBJ2-3; a possible D gene is TRBD2 (6 bases). The CDR3 has 12 residues. Germline CDR1 and CDR2: SQVTM and ANQGSEA. V shed 8 bases and J shed 3 bases, with 12 bases lying between them. CDR3 DNA: TGCAGCTGGCGGGATCGGACAGATACGCAGTATTTT. Translated: CSWRDRTDTQYF.

The chain joins TRBV29-1 to TRBJ2-1; 7 nucleotides agree with TRBD2. The CDR3 runs to 13 residues. The V gene's germline CDR1 is SQVTM and CDR2 ANQGSEA. With V trimmed by 2 bases and J by 3 bases, 1 base remained unmatched. CDR3 sequence: CSVELADYNEQFF. The CDR3 coding sequence is TGCAGCGTTGAACTAGCGGACTACAATGAGCAGTTCTTC.

CDR3 residues: CASSSLGQVKNIQYF. CDR3 sequence (DNA): TGTGCCAGCAGTTCCCTCGGACAGGTCAAAAACATTCAGTACTTC. V and J are TRBV6-6 and TRBJ2-4; TRBD1 aligns across 7 bases. Germline V gene sequence: CDR1 MNHNY, CDR2 SVGAGI (reference sequence). Unmatched junction bases numbered 6, after V lost 4 bases and J lost 3 bases. The CDR3 sequence is 15 residues long.

The chain uses TRBV7-3 and TRBJ2-2, with D maybe TRBD2 (6 bases). The germline V and J ends were trimmed by 5 bases and 6 bases, with 13 bases remaining between them. Germline V lookup: CDR1 SGHTA, CDR2 FQGTGA. This CDR3 region has 14 residues. The CDR3 DNA is TGTGCCAGCAGCCCGCAGGGACTGGCCGGGGAGCTGTTTTTT. Protein sequence: CASSPQGLAGELFF.

The rearrangement links TRBV28 to TRBJ2-7; 12 bases line up with TRBD1. The CDR3 extends over 15 amino acids. Trimming at V came to 3 bases and at J to 4 bases, leaving 4 bases not matched to a gene. The V gene's germline CDR1 is MDHEN and CDR2 SYDVKM. CDR3 sequence: CASSFMGQGAYEQYF. The CDR3 DNA follows: TGTGCCAGCAGTTTTATGGGACAGGGGGCATACGAGCAGTACTTC.

CDR3 protein: CASSLNRGIYEQYF. As DNA, the CDR3 is TGTGCCAGCAGCTTAAACAGGGGGATCTACGAGCAGTACTTC. The chain carries TRBV7-2 and TRBJ2-7; 8 nucleotides align to TRBD1. The length of the CDR3 is 14 residues. Trimming took 2 bases from V and 3 from J; bases not matched to a gene: 3. Germline V gene lookup returns CDR1 SGHTA and CDR2 FQGNSA.

CDR3 residues: CASKISVGTSYEQYF. The CDR3, as DNA: TGTGCCAGCAAAATTTCGGTGGGTACTTCCTACGAGCAGTACTTC. The chain combines TRBV6-1 with TRBJ2-7, with D hard to call. The CDR3 consists of 15 residues. The germline V gene encodes CDR1 MNHNS and CDR2 SASEGT. Trimming shortened V by 7 bases and J by 1 base, and 17 bases separated the two germline ends.

The chain is built from TRBV28 and TRBJ2-2, with 8 positions matching TRBD2. The germline V gene encodes CDR1 MDHEN and CDR2 SYDVKM. The CDR3 spans 15 residues. V lost 1 base and J lost 7; bases outside the gene matches: 5. The CDR3 coding sequence is TGTGCCAGCAGTTTATATGGTGGGACTAGCGGGGAGCTGTTTTTT. Translation gives CASSLYGGTSGELFF.

V usage is TRBV11-1 and J usage is TRBJ2-5, with TRBD1 identical over 9 bases. In germline, CDR1 is SGHAT, CDR2 FQDESV (reference sequence). The CDR3 is 15 amino acids. V shed 5 bases, J shed 4 bases, and the junction held 8 bases outside the gene matches. The CDR3 region is CASSPLQGAGETQYF. CDR3 coding DNA: TGTGCCAGCAGCCCGCTACAGGGGGCTGGAGAGACCCAGTACTTC.